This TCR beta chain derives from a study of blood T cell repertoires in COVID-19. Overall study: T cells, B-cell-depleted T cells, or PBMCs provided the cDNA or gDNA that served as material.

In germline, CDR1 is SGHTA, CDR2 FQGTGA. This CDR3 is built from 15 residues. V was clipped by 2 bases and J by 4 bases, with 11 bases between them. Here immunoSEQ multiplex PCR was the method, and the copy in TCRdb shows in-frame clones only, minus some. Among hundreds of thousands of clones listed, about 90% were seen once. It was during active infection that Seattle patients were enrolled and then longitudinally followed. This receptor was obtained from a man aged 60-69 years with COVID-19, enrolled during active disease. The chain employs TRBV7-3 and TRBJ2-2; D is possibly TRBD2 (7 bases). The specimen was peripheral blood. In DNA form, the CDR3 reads TGTGCCAGCAGCTTATCGGGGGGCCTCACCGGGGAGCTGTTTTTT. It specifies CASSLSGGLTGELFF.